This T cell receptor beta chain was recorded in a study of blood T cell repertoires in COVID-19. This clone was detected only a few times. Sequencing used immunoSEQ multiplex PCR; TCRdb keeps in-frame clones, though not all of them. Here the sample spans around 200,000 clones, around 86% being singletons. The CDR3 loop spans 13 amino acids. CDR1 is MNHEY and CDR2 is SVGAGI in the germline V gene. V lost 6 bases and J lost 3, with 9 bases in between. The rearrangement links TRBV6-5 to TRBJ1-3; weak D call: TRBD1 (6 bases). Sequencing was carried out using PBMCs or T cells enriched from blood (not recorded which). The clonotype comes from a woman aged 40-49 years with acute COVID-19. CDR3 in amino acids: CASRSGVGNTIYF. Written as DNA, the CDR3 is TGTGCCAGCAGGTCAGGGGTTGGAAACACCATATATTTT.